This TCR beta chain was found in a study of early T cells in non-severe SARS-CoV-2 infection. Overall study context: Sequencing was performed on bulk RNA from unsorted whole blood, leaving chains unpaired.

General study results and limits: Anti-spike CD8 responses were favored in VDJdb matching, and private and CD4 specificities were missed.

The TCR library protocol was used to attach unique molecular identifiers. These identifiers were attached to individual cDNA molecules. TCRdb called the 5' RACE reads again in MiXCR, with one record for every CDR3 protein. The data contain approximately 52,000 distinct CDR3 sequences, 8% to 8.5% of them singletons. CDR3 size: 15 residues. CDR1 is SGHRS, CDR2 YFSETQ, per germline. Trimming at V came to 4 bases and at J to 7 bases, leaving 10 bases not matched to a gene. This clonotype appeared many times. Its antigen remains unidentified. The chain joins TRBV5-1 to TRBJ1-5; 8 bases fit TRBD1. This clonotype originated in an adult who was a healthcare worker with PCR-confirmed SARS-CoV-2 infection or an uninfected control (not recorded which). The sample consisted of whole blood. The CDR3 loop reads CASSVGTGSYQPQHF. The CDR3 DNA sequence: TGCGCCAGCAGCGTAGGGACAGGCTCGTACCAGCCCCAGCATTTT.